The next 30 T cell receptor beta chains were all read from a single sample in a study of lymphopenia after photon versus proton radiotherapy. Data came from immunoSEQ multiplex PCR; TCRdb stores just in-frame clones and leaves some out. The data contain about 83,000 clones, around 83% of them seen just once; the ten biggest clones take up around 1.4%. Here the sequenced sample was peripheral blood, taken from a patient treated with proton-based radiotherapy. These receptors came from a man aged 55 to 70 with pancreatic cancer.

This clone showed up just once. The V gene is TRBV27, the J gene TRBJ1-5, with D possibly being TRBD1 (6 bases). From germline, CDR1 is MNHEY and CDR2 SMNVEV (reference sequence). CDR3 length equals 17 residues. The V end was cut by 6 bases, the J end by 4 bases, with 22 bases between. As DNA, the CDR3 is TGTGCCAGCAGCATTTCCCCTAGCCGGGGGCGAAATCAGCCCCAGCATTTT. It encodes CASSISPSRGRNQPQHF.

The DNA of the CDR3 is TGTGCCAGCAGCTCCTCACAGAGTTTCGGGTATCAGCCCCAGCATTTT. Amino acids: CASSSSQSFGYQPQHF. This rearrangement joins TRBV28 to TRBJ1-5; D ambiguous. Germline V gives CDR1 MDHEN, CDR2 SYDVKM. This CDR3 spans 16 amino acids. V was trimmed by 6 bases and J by 5 bases, leaving 20 bases between them.

The rearrangement joins TRBV28 to TRBJ2-3; D is possibly TRBD1 or TRBD2 (5 bases each). V gave up 2 bases and J gave up 4 bases, with 10 bases separating them. The CDR3 consists of 14 residues. The germline gives CDR1 MDHEN, CDR2 SYDVKM. The CDR3 reads CASSLGTLADTQYF. As DNA, the CDR3 is TGTGCCAGCAGTTTAGGGACCTTGGCAGATACGCAGTATTTT.

This sequence joins TRBV7-3 and TRBJ1-1; possible D gene TRBD1, 5 bases. The CDR3 runs to 13 residues. Trimming cost V 5 bases and J 5 bases, with 12 bases left between them. Germline assignment: CDR1 SGHTA and CDR2 FQGTGA. The CDR3 nucleotides are TGTGCCAGCAGCCTAGGGGTTGGGACTGAAGCTTTCTTT. Its protein is CASSLGVGTEAFF.

A few counts support this clone. The chain employs TRBV5-1 and TRBJ2-2; D is unresolved. Trimming shortened V by 2 bases and J by 2 bases, and 1 base separated the two germline ends. CDR1 SGHRS and CDR2 YFSETQ come from the germline V gene. This CDR3 region has 12 residues. CDR3 region: CASSLNTGELFF. The CDR3 bases are TGCGCCAGCAGCTTAAACACCGGGGAGCTGTTTTTT.

J is TRBJ1-5 and V is TRBV7-8, with TRBD1 matching over 8 bases. Germline V gene lookup returns CDR1 SGHVS and CDR2 FQNEAQ. Trimming cost V 5 bases and J 0 bases; bases outside gene matches: 6. The CDR3 runs to 16 residues. CDR3 coding DNA: TGTGCCAGCAGCACACAGGGGGACCTTAGCAATCAGCCCCAGCATTTT. Its protein is CASSTQGDLSNQPQHF.

This chain uses TRBV2 with TRBJ2-1, with 7 bases that match TRBD2. Germline values: CDR1 SNHLY, CDR2 FYNNEI. Trimming cost V 5 bases and J 5 bases; bases outside gene matches: 6. This CDR3 is built from 14 residues. Here the CDR3 reads CASSREAENNEQFF. The CDR3 DNA is TGTGCCAGCAGTCGGGAGGCTGAGAACAATGAGCAGTTCTTC.

The V and J genes are TRBV19 and TRBJ2-2, with D hard to call. This CDR3 spans 14 amino acids. Germline values: CDR1 LNHDA, CDR2 SQIVND (reference sequence). Trimming took 6 bases from V and 0 from J, leaving 8 bases between them. Written as DNA, the CDR3 is TGTGCCAGTAGAAGGGCTTCGAACACCGGGGAGCTGTTTTTT. Amino acids: CASRRASNTGELFF.

This chain connects TRBV7-6 to TRBJ1-4; D not certain. Germline V gene data show CDR1 as SGHVS and CDR2 as FNYEAQ. The CDR3 loop spans 14 amino acids. With 2 bases removed from V and 8 bases from J, the gap between germline ends came to 12 bases. CDR3 sequence reads: CASSLNRQKEKLFF. Here the CDR3 DNA reads TGTGCCAGCAGCTTAAACCGGCAGAAGGAAAAACTGTTTTTT.

The rearrangement uses TRBV7-2 and TRBJ2-7; maybe TRBD1 (6 bases). V shed 5 bases and J shed 2 bases, with 13 bases lying between them. Looked up from germline, CDR1 is SGHTA and CDR2 is FQGNSA. This CDR3 spans 14 amino acids. The CDR3 nucleotides are TGTGCCAGCAGCCAGATGCCAGGGGCCTACGAGCAGTACTTC. Translation: CASSQMPGAYEQYF.

V usage is TRBV2 and J usage is TRBJ2-3; TRBD2 might be the D (5 bases). The V end was cut by 6 bases, the J end by 8 bases, with 12 bases between. CDR1 SNHLY and CDR2 FYNNEI come from the germline V gene. This CDR3 has 12 residues. DNA for the CDR3: TGTGCCAGCAGGCGGCAACTAGGTACGCAGTATTTT. Translating it yields CASRRQLGTQYF.

The rearrangement links TRBV6-5 to TRBJ1-1; no definite D call. Germline CDR1 is MNHEY and CDR2 is SVGAGI. There are 13 residues in the CDR3. V lost 2 bases and J 3 bases, leaving 7 bases between the germline ends. CDR3 loop: CASSYEVYTEAFF. The CDR3 DNA follows: TGTGCCAGCAGTTACGAGGTCTACACTGAAGCTTTCTTT.

This sequence joins TRBV7-9 and TRBJ2-1, with a possible D match to TRBD2 (6 bases). V lost 10 bases, J lost 0 bases, and 16 bases lay in between. Germline V CDR1 and CDR2: SEHNR, FQNEAQ (reference sequence). The CDR3 consists of 15 residues. In DNA form, the CDR3 reads TGTGCCACCTCCAACGGGGGTAGCTCCTACAATGAGCAGTTCTTC. Residues: CATSNGGSSYNEQFF.

The chain carries TRBV15 and TRBJ2-3; TRBD1 might be the D (5 bases). The CDR3 consists of 15 residues. The germline gives CDR1 LNHNV, CDR2 YYDKDF (reference sequence). V lost 3 bases to trimming and J lost 1 base, with 11 bases between them. The CDR3 nucleotides read TGTGCCACCAGCAGCGGGCGCAGGGGCACAGATACGCAGTATTTT. Translating it yields CATSSGRRGTDTQYF.

The CDR3 reads CAWSPPGIGDNQPQHF. The CDR3 nucleotides are TGTGCCTGGAGTCCGCCAGGGATAGGGGACAATCAGCCCCAGCATTTT. The chain has TRBV30 and TRBJ1-5; D might be TRBD1 (5 bases). Germline assignment: CDR1 GTSNPN and CDR2 SVGIG (reference sequence). This CDR3 is 16 amino acids long. The V gene lost 2 bases and the J gene lost 3 bases, with 17 bases spanning the gap.

J is TRBJ1-2 and V is TRBV6-5; D is unresolved. Per germline, CDR1 MNHEY and CDR2 SVGAGI. The length of the CDR3 is 15 residues. Trimming pared 8 bases from V and 4 bases from J, leaving 20 bases between. This chain's CDR3 is CASCSHGSATYGYTF. The DNA of the CDR3 is TGTGCCAGCTGCAGTCATGGTTCTGCGACCTATGGCTACACCTTC.

This clone came up a few times. V and J are TRBV4-3 and TRBJ2-7; maybe TRBD2 (6 bases). V was cut by 3 bases and J by 6 bases, with 18 bases left in between. This CDR3 has 15 residues. The germline V gene encodes CDR1 LGHNA and CDR2 YSLEER. The CDR3 spells CASSHWGRSGGEQYF. Written as DNA, the CDR3 is TGCGCCAGCAGCCACTGGGGTCGGTCCGGGGGCGAGCAGTACTTC.

With respect to this clone: At one end, the junction sequence differs from germline, possibly due to a read error. This chain uses TRBV7-7 with TRBJ2-5, with D perhaps matching TRBD2 (6 bases). There are 17 residues in the CDR3. Germline lookup yields CDR1 SSHAT and CDR2 FNYEAQ (reference sequence). The CDR3 DNA sequence: TGTGCTAGCAGCTTAGCGGTGGACATTGAGGCCCAAGAGACCCAGTACTTC. Protein sequence: CASSLAVDIEAQETQYF.

This clone appeared a few times. The rearrangement links TRBV5-1 to TRBJ1-4; no clear D. Germline values: CDR1 SGHRS, CDR2 YFSETQ. V lost 0 bases, J lost 3 bases, and 3 bases lay in between. The CDR3 spans 13 residues. The CDR3 sequence is CASSLGPNEKLFF. Written as DNA, the CDR3 is TGCGCCAGCAGCTTGGGACCTAATGAAAAACTGTTTTTT.

The V and J genes are TRBV11-2 and TRBJ1-2; D is possibly TRBD1 (5 bases). Germline V lookup: CDR1 SGHAT, CDR2 FQNNGV. V lost 5 bases to trimming and J lost 2 bases, with 15 bases between them. The CDR3 is 15 amino acids. CDR3 in amino acids: CASSPAGASNYGYTF. The CDR3 coding sequence is TGTGCCAGCAGCCCAGCTGGGGCGTCGAACTATGGCTACACCTTC.

The chain carries TRBV11-3 and TRBJ2-1; 15 bases line up with TRBD2. J was trimmed by 7 bases and V by 4 bases; bases with no gene match: 8. CDR3 length: 17 amino acids. CDR1 and CDR2 (germline): SGHNT, YENEEA. CDR3 in DNA: TGTGCCAGCAGCTCAGGACTAGCGGGAGGGTTTGGGAATGAGCAGTTCTTC. Translating it yields CASSSGLAGGFGNEQFF.

The rearrangement joins TRBV7-6 to TRBJ1-5; 9 nucleotides align to TRBD1. This CDR3 comprises 15 residues. In germline, CDR1 is SGHVS, CDR2 FNYEAQ. Trimming took 5 bases from V and 2 from J; bases not matched to a gene: 4. The CDR3 loop is CASSPTGGGNQPQHF. As DNA, the CDR3 is TGTGCCAGCAGCCCGACAGGGGGGGGCAATCAGCCCCAGCATTTT.

This clone has more than one count but fewer than ten. V gene TRBV5-1 combines with J gene TRBJ2-3; unclear D gene. The CDR3 length is 13 residues. Germline V gene lookup returns CDR1 SGHRS and CDR2 YFSETQ. V was clipped by 0 bases and J by 0 bases, with 2 bases between them. The CDR3 reads CASSLESTDTQYF. For the CDR3, the DNA is TGCGCCAGCAGCTTGGAGAGCACAGATACGCAGTATTTT. The complete variable domain, with remaining parts taken from reference TRBV5-1 and TRBJ2-3, reads KAGVTQTPRYLIKTRGQQVTLSCSPISGHRSVSWYQQTPGQGLQFLFEYFSETQRNKGNFPGRFSGRQFSNSRSEMNVSTLELGDSALYLCASSLESTDTQYFGPGTRLTVL.

In this sample, this clone turned up a few times. Here the CDR3 DNA reads TGTGCCAGCAGCTTAGATGCGACAGATACGCAGTATTTT. This translates into CASSLDATDTQYF. This rearrangement joins TRBV5-4 to TRBJ2-3; unclear D gene. This CDR3 has 13 residues. From germline, CDR1 is SGHNT and CDR2 YYREEE (reference sequence). V was pared by 2 bases and J by 3 bases, with 7 bases between.

The J gene is TRBJ2-1, the V gene TRBV29-1, with 8 bases that match TRBD2. The trim removed 4 bases at V and 2 bases at J, leaving 7 bases unmatched. The CDR3 is 15 amino acids. Germline assignment: CDR1 SQVTM and CDR2 ANQGSEA. This CDR3 reads CSVGLREGPYNEQFF. CDR3 bases: TGCAGCGTTGGCCTACGGGAGGGACCCTACAATGAGCAGTTCTTC.

The chain employs TRBV5-1 and TRBJ2-3, with TRBD2 identical over 14 bases. Germline CDR1 is SGHRS and CDR2 is YFSETQ. The V and J ends lost 4 bases and 0 bases, in that order; junction bases with no gene match: 10. This CDR3 has 19 residues. Here the CDR3 DNA reads TGCGCCAGCAGCACCGGACTAGCGGGAGGAAGCGCTAGCACAGATACGCAGTATTTT. Translated, it gives CASSTGLAGGSASTDTQYF.

V and J are TRBV5-4 and TRBJ2-5; D is perhaps TRBD2 (6 bases). Germline CDR1 and CDR2: SGHNT and YYREEE (reference sequence). There are 13 residues in the CDR3. V shed 0 bases and J shed 5 bases, with 8 bases lying between them. The CDR3 bases are TGTGCCAGCAGCTTGGCAGGAGGGGAGACCCAGTACTTC. Translating gives CASSLAGGETQYF.

The gene calls are TRBV5-4 and TRBJ2-5, with a weak D call TRBD2 (6 bases). The CDR3 is 15 residues long. V lost 0 bases, J lost 2 bases, and 11 bases lay in between. Germline CDR1 reads SGHNT; CDR2 reads YYREEE (reference sequence). The CDR3 here is CASSLAVSGQETQYF. CDR3 sequence (DNA): TGTGCCAGCAGCTTGGCCGTGAGCGGGCAAGAGACCCAGTACTTC.

The V call is TRBV27, the J call TRBJ1-2, with D perhaps TRBD1 (5 bases). Trimming took off 6 bases at V and 0 bases at J, with 14 bases between the two ends. This CDR3 spans 15 amino acids. CDR1 is MNHEY, CDR2 SMNVEV, per germline (reference sequence). This CDR3 reads CASSNAGGANYGYTF. In nucleotides, the CDR3 is TGTGCCAGCAGCAATGCGGGGGGAGCTAACTATGGCTACACCTTC.

J is TRBJ1-3 and V is TRBV7-9; 8 bases agree with TRBD1. Germline values: CDR1 SEHNR, CDR2 FQNEAQ (reference sequence). J gave up 6 bases and V 6 bases, and 7 bases lay outside the gene matches. CDR3 size: 14 residues. CDR3: CASREGQDLNTIYF. For the CDR3, the DNA is TGTGCCAGCAGGGAGGGACAGGACCTAAACACCATATATTTT.